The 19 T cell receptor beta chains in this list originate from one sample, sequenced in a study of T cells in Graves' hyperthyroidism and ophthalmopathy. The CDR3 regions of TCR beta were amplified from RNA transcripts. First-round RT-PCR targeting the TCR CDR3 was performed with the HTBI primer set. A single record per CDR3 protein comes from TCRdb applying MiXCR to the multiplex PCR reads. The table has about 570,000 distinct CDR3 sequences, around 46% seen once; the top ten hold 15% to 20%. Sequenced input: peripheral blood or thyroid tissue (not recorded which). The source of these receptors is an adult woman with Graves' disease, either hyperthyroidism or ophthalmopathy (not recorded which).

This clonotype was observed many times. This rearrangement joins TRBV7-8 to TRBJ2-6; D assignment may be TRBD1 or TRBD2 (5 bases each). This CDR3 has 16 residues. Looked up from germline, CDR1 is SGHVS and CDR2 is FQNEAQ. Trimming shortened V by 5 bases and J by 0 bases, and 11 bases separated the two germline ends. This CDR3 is CASSGDRFSGANVLTF. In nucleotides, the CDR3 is TGTGCCAGCAGCGGGGACCGTTTCTCTGGGGCCAACGTCCTGACTTTC.

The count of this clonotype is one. The CDR3 loop reads CASSQGTSGMSFTEAFF. For the CDR3, the DNA is TGTGCCAGCAGCCAAGGGACTAGCGGGATGAGTTTCACTGAAGCTTTCTTT. The V call is TRBV14, the J call TRBJ1-1; unclear D gene. Germline V gene lookup returns CDR1 SGHDN and CDR2 FVKESK. With 1 base removed from V and 4 bases from J, the gap between germline ends came to 19 bases. The CDR3 loop spans 17 amino acids.

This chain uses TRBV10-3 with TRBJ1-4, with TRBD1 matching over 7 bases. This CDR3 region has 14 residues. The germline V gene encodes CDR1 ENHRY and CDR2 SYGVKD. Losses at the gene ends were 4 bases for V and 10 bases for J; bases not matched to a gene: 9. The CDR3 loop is CAISGTPGGGKLFF. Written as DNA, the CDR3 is TGTGCCATCAGTGGTACCCCAGGGGGGGGAAAACTGTTTTTT.

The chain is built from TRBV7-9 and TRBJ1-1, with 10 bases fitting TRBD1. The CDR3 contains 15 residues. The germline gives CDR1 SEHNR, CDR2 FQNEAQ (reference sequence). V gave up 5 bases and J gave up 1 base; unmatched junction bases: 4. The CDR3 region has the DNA TGTGCCAGCAGCAAGACAGGGGGCCAGAACACTGAAGCTTTCTTT. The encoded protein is CASSKTGGQNTEAFF.

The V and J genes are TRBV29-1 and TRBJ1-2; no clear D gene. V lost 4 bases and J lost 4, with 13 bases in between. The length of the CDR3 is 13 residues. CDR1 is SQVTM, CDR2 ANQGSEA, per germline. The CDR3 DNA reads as TGCAGCGTTGTGTCGGGCAGCTCCTATGGCTACACCTTC. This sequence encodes CSVVSGSSYGYTF.

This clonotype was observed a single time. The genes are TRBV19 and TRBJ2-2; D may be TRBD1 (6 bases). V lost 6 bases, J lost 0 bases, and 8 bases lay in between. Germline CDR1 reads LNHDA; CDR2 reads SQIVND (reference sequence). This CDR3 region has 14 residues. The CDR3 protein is CASRQGTNTGELFF. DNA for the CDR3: TGTGCCAGTAGACAGGGCACGAACACCGGGGAGCTGTTTTTT.

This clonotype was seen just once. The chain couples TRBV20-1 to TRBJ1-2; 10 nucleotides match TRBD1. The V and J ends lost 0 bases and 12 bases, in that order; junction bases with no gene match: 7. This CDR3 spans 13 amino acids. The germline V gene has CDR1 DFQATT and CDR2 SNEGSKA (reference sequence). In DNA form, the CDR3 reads TGCAGTGCTAGAGACGGACAGGGGGTTTTGGACACCTTC. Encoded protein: CSARDGQGVLDTF.

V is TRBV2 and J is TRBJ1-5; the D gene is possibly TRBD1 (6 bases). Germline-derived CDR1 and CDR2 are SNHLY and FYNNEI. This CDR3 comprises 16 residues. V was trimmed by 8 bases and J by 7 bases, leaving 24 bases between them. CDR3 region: CASGLGGGGGRQPQHF. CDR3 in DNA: TGTGCCAGCGGTTTAGGAGGGGGGGGCGGGCGCCAGCCCCAGCATTTT.

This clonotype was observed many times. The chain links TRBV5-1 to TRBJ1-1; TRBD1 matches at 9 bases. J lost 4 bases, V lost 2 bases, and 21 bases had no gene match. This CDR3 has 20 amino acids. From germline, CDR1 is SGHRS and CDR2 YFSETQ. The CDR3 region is CASSLGGSWGQGHVGTEAFF. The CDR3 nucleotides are TGCGCCAGCAGCTTAGGGGGTTCGTGGGGACAGGGTCACGTTGGCACTGAAGCTTTCTTT.

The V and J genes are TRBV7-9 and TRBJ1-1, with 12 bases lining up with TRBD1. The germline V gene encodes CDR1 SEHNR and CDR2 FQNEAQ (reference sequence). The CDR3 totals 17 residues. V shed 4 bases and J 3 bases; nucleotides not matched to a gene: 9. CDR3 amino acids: CASSSWGTGGLYTEAFF. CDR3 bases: TGTGCCAGCAGCTCCTGGGGGACAGGGGGCCTGTACACTGAAGCTTTCTTT. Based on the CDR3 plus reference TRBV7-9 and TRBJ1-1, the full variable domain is DTGVSQNPRHKITKRGQNVTFRCDPISEHNRLYWYRQTLGQGPEFLTYFQNEAQLEKSRLLSDRFSAERPKGSFSTLEIQRTEQGDSAMYLCASSSWGTGGLYTEAFFGQGTRLTVV.

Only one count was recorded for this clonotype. The CDR3 region has the DNA TGTGCCAGCAGTTCTACGGTGAGGACACCCCAAGAGACCCAGTACTTC. Translation: CASSSTVRTPQETQYF. The chain couples TRBV2 to TRBJ2-5; D possibly corresponds to TRBD1 (5 bases). The CDR3 has 16 amino acids. Trimming stripped 5 bases from V and 1 base from J, with 17 bases between. Germline V gene sequence: CDR1 SNHLY, CDR2 FYNNEI.

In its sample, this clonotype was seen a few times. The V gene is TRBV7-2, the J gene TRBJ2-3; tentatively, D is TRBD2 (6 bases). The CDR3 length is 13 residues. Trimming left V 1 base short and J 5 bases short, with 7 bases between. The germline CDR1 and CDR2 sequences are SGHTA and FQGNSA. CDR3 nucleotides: TGTGCCAGCAGCTTAGGACTAGGAGATACGCAGTATTTT. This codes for CASSLGLGDTQYF.

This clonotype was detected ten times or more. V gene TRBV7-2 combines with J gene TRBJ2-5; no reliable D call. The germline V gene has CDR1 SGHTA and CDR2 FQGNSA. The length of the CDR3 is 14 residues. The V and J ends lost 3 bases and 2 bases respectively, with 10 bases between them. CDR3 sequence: CASSLMVGQETQYF. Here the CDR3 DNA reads TGTGCCAGCAGCTTGATGGTAGGGCAAGAGACCCAGTACTTC.

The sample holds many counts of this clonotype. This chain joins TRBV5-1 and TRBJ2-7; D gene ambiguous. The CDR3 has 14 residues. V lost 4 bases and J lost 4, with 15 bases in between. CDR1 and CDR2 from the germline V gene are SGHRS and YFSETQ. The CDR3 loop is CASSEDLAVYEQYF. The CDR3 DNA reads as TGCGCCAGCAGCGAGGACCTTGCGGTATACGAGCAGTACTTC.

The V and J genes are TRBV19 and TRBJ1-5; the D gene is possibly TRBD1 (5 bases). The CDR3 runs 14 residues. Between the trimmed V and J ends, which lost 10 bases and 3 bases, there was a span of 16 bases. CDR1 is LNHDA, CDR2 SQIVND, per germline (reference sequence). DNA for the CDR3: TGTGCCACCAGCGGCGGCAGGGACAATCAGCCCCAGCATTTT. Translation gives CATSGGRDNQPQHF. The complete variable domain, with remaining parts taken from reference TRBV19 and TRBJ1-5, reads DGGITQSPKYLFRKEGQNVTLSCEQNLNHDAMYWYRQDPGQGLRLIYYSQIVNDFQKGDIAEGYSVSREKKESFPLTVTSAQKNPTAFYLCATSGGRDNQPQHFGDGTRLSIL.

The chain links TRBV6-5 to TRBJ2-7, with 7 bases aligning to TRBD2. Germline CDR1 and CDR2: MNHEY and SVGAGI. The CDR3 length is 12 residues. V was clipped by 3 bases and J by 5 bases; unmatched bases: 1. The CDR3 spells CASSYGRDEQYF. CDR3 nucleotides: TGTGCCAGCAGTTATGGGAGGGACGAGCAGTACTTC.

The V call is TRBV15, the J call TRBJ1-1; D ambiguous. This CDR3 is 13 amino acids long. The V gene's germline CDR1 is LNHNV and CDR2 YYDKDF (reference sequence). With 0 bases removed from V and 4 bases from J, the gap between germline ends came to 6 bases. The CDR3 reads CATSRDISTEAFF. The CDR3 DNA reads TGTGCCACCAGCAGAGACATCAGCACTGAAGCTTTCTTT.

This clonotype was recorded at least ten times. DNA of the CDR3: TGTGCCAGCAGCCTGGGATTCTCTGGGGCCAACGTCCTGACTTTC. This encodes CASSLGFSGANVLTF. The V call is TRBV7-9, the J call TRBJ2-6, with D uncertain. Trimming pared 5 bases from V and 0 bases from J, leaving 8 bases between. The CDR3 runs to 15 residues. Looked up from germline, CDR1 is SEHNR and CDR2 is FQNEAQ (reference sequence).

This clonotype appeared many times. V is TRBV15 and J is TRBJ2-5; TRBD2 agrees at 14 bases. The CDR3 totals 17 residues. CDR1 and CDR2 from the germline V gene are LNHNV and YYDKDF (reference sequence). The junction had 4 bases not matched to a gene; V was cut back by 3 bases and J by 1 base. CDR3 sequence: CATSRWGLAGVQETQYF. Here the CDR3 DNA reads TGTGCCACCAGCAGGTGGGGACTAGCGGGAGTCCAAGAGACCCAGTACTTC.